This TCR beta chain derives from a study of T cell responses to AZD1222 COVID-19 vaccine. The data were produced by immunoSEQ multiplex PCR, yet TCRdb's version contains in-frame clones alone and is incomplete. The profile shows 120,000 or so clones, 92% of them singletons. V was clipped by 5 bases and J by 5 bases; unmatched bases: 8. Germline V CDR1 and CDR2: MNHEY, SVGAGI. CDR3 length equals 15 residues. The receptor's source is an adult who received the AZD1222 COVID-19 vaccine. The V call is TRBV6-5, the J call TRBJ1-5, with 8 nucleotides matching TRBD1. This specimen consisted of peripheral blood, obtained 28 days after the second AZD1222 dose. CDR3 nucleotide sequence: TGTGCCAGCAGTACCGACAGGGGCCTTTATCAGCCCCAGCATTTT. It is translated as CASSTDRGLYQPQHF.